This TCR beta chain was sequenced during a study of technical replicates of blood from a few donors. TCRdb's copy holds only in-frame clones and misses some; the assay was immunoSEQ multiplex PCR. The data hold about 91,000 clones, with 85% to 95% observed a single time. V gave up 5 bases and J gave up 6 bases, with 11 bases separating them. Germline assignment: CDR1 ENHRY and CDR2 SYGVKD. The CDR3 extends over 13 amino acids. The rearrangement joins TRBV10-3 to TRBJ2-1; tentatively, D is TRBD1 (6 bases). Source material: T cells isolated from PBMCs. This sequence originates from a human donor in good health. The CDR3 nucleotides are TGTGCCATCAGTACTACAGGGATCAATGAGCAGTTCTTC. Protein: CAISTTGINEQFF.